A single T cell receptor (beta chain) is shown here with its context. TCRdb keeps only in-frame clones here, not all; method: immunoSEQ multiplex PCR. Among about 260,000 clones listed, around 80% were seen once. V lost 0 bases and J lost 3, with 9 bases in between. CDR3 length: 14 amino acids. From germline, CDR1 is SGHNT and CDR2 YYREEE (reference sequence). This specimen belongs to a study of blood T cell repertoires in COVID-19. The source of this sequence is a young man with acute COVID-19. This chain uses TRBV5-4 with TRBJ2-5, with a possible D match to TRBD1 (5 bases). Sequenced input: PBMCs or T cells enriched from blood (not recorded which). CDR3 nucleotide sequence: TGTGCCAGCAGCTTGGAGGCAGGGAAAGAGACCCAGTACTTC. Protein: CASSLEAGKETQYF.